The 14 T cell receptor beta chains reported below all come from one sample, sequenced in a study of blood T cell repertoires in COVID-19 (dated by TCRdb to between 2020 and 2021). Library preparation used the immunoSEQ multiplex PCR assay. What TCRdb holds here is the immuneACCESS table cut down to in-frame rearrangements. Part of the clones is not present; checked against another copy, under half of the missing clones reflect an unresolved V gene, and the others are unexplained. Present in this sample are hundreds of thousands of clones, roughly nine tenths of which were seen just once. The top ten constitute 3% of the sample. Specimen: peripheral blood. These receptors were collected from a woman younger than 45 with COVID-19, enrolled during active disease.

The rearrangement links TRBV2 to TRBJ1-2; 9 bases map to TRBD1. The CDR3 length is 13 residues. Germline lookup yields CDR1 SNHLY and CDR2 FYNNEI. J was trimmed by 8 bases and V by 1 base; bases with no gene match: 2. The CDR3: CASSEGTGAGYTF. In DNA form, the CDR3 reads TGTGCCAGCAGTGAAGGGACAGGGGCCGGCTACACCTTC.

The V and J genes are TRBV6-6 and TRBJ1-5, with D maybe TRBD1 (5 bases). The CDR3 totals 15 residues. Germline loops: CDR1 MNHNY, CDR2 SVGAGI (reference sequence). Deletions cut 8 bases from V and 0 bases from J, with 14 bases between. DNA for the CDR3: TGTGCCAGCCTAAAAGACAGACATAGCAATCAGCCCCAGCATTTT. Its protein product is CASLKDRHSNQPQHF.

V gene TRBV27 combines with J gene TRBJ2-7, with TRBD2 matching 8 bases. V trimming: 2 bases; J trimming: 3 bases; junction bases outside the gene matches: 9. The CDR3 totals 16 residues. Looked up from germline, CDR1 is MNHEY and CDR2 is SMNVEV (reference sequence). The CDR3 loop is CASSLRGGDVGYEQYV. For the CDR3, the DNA is TGTGCCAGCAGTTTACGGGGGGGGGATGTAGGCTACGAGCAGTACGTC.

V and J are TRBV6-2 or TRBV6-3 and TRBJ2-3; the D gene is possibly TRBD2 (5 bases). The CDR3 is made up of 14 amino acids. CDR1 and CDR2 from the germline V gene are MNHEY and SVGEGT. Trimming removed 6 bases at V and 3 bases at J, with 13 bases between. The DNA of the CDR3 is TGTGCCAGCAGACCTCGGACGGGGACAGATACGCAGTATTTT. It specifies CASRPRTGTDTQYF.

This chain links TRBV7-8 with TRBJ1-3; D gene ambiguous. Germline CDR1 and CDR2: SGHVS and FQNEAQ. The CDR3 length is 14 residues. Trimming took 5 bases from V and 4 from J, leaving 12 bases between them. DNA of the CDR3: TGTGCCAGCAGCCGAGGACTGGCCGGAAACACCATATATTTT. This gives the protein CASSRGLAGNTIYF.

The chain couples TRBV4-3 to TRBJ2-3; 7 bases fit TRBD1. The germline V gene has CDR1 LGHNA and CDR2 YSLEER. V shed 0 bases and J 3 bases; nucleotides not matched to a gene: 12. The CDR3 consists of 18 residues. The CDR3 nucleotides are TGCGCCAGCAGCCAAGATCGAGTCCGGCACAGGGGTACAGATACGCAGTATTTT. Its translation is CASSQDRVRHRGTDTQYF.

J is TRBJ2-3 and V is TRBV13; 11 nucleotides match TRBD2. The germline gives CDR1 PRHDT, CDR2 FYEKMQ (reference sequence). With V trimmed by 1 base and J by 4 bases, 1 base remained unmatched. The CDR3 is 15 amino acids. CDR3 residues: CASSLELAGADTQYF. For the CDR3, the DNA is TGTGCCAGCAGCTTAGAACTAGCGGGGGCAGATACGCAGTATTTT.

This chain connects TRBV7-8 to TRBJ2-7, with 7 positions matching TRBD1. The V gene's germline CDR1 is SGHVS and CDR2 FQNEAQ. After removal of 3 bases from V and 0 bases from J, the junction contained 2 bases not matched to a gene. The CDR3 runs to 14 residues. CDR3 sequence: CASSLGQPSYEQYF. The CDR3 DNA reads as TGTGCCAGCAGCTTGGGACAGCCCTCCTACGAGCAGTACTTC.

This chain joins TRBV7-2 and TRBJ1-3; no reliable D call. V shed 5 bases and J shed 0 bases, with 5 bases lying between them. The length of the CDR3 is 13 residues. Per germline, CDR1 SGHTA and CDR2 FQGNSA. The DNA of the CDR3 is TGTGCCAGCAGCCCCGGCTCTGGAAACACCATATATTTT. This sequence encodes CASSPGSGNTIYF.

CDR3 loop: CASSSWGDTEAFF. The CDR3 DNA is TGTGCCAGCAGCTCATGGGGGGACACTGAAGCTTTCTTT. The rearrangement uses TRBV5-8 and TRBJ1-1; TRBD1 is a possible D gene (5 bases). The germline V gene has CDR1 SGHTS and CDR2 YDEGEE. V lost 3 bases and J lost 3, with 9 bases in between. The CDR3 is 13 amino acids.

This chain connects TRBV6-5 to TRBJ2-1, with 9 bases matching TRBD2. Germline V CDR1 and CDR2: MNHEY, SVGAGI. CDR3 length: 15 residues. The trim removed 2 bases at V and 2 bases at J, leaving 1 base unmatched. This chain's CDR3 is CASSYERGAYNEQFF. The CDR3 DNA reads TGTGCCAGCAGTTACGAGCGGGGGGCCTACAATGAGCAGTTCTTC.

The chain couples TRBV4-1 to TRBJ2-7, with 8 positions matching TRBD1. This CDR3 comprises 15 residues. The V gene's germline CDR1 is MGHRA and CDR2 YSYEKL. V lost 1 base to trimming and J lost 0 bases; unmatched junction nucleotides: 2. CDR3 sequence (DNA): TGCGCCAGCAGCCAAGGACAGGGGAGCTCCTACGAGCAGTACTTC. Translated: CASSQGQGSSYEQYF.

This clone appeared once. The chain combines TRBV29-1 with TRBJ2-1; 10 nucleotides agree with TRBD1. Losses at the gene ends were 4 bases for V and 0 bases for J; bases not matched to a gene: 6. The germline CDR1 and CDR2 sequences are SQVTM and ANQGSEA. The CDR3 covers 16 residues. The DNA of the CDR3 is TGCAGCGTTGGGGGGGGACAGGGGCTCTCCTACAATGAGCAGTTCTTC. It yields the protein CSVGGGQGLSYNEQFF.

The rearrangement links TRBV30 to TRBJ2-1; weak D call: TRBD2 (5 bases). V shed 7 bases and J shed 0 bases, with 10 bases lying between them. This CDR3 comprises 13 residues. Germline V lookup: CDR1 GTSNPN, CDR2 SVGIG (reference sequence). The CDR3: CASDWVSYNEQFF. In DNA form, the CDR3 reads TGTGCCTCGGACTGGGTCTCCTACAATGAGCAGTTCTTC.